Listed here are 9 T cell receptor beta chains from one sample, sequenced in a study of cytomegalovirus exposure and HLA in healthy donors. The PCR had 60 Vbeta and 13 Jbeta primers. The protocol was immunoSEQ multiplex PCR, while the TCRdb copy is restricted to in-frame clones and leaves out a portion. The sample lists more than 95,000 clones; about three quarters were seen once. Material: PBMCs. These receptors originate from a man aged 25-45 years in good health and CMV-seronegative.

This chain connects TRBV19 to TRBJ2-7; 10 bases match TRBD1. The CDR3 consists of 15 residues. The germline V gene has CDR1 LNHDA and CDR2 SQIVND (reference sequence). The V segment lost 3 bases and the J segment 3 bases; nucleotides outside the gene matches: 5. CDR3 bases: TGTGCCAGTAGTATTTGGGGACAGGGGTACTACGAGCAGTACTTC. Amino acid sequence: CASSIWGQGYYEQYF.

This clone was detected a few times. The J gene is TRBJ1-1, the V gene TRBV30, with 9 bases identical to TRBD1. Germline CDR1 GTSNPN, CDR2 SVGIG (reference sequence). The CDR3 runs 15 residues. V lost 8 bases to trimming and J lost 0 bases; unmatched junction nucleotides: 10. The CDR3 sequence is CARTPGQGMNTEAFF. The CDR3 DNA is TGTGCCCGGACACCGGGACAGGGTATGAACACTGAAGCTTTCTTT.

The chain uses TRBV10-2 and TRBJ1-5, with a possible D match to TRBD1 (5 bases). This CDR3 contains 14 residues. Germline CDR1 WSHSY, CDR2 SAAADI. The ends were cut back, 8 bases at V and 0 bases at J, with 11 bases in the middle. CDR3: CASAIGGSNQPQHF. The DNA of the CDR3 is TGCGCCAGCGCCATCGGGGGTAGCAATCAGCCCCAGCATTTT.

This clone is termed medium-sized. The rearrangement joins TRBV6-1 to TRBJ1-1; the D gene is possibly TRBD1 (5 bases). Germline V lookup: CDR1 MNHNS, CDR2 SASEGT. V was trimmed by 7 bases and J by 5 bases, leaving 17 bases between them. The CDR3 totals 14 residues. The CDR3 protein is CASNLGEGWTEAFF. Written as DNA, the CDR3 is TGTGCCAGCAATCTCGGGGAGGGGTGGACTGAAGCTTTCTTT.

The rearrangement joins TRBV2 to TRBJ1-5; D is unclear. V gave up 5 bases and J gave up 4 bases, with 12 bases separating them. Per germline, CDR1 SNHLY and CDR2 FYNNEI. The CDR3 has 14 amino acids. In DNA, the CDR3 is TGTGCCAGCAGTTCTTCTACCCCTAATCAGCCCCAGCATTTT. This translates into CASSSSTPNQPQHF.

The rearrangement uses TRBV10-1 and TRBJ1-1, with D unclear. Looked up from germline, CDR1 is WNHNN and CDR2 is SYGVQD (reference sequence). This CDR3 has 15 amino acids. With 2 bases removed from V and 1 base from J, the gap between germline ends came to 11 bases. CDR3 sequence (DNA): TGCGCCAGCAGTGAGGGAGCGGGAGGGAACACTGAAGCTTTCTTT. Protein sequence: CASSEGAGGNTEAFF.

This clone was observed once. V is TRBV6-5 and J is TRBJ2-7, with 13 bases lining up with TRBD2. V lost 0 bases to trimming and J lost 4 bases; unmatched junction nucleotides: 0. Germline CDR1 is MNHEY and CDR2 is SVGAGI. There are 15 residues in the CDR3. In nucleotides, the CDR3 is TGTGCCAGCAGTTACTCGACTAGCGGGAGGTACGAGCAGTACTTC. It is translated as CASSYSTSGRYEQYF.

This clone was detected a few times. CDR3 sequence: CASSEVVGAFF. CDR3 nucleotide sequence: TGTGCCAGCAGCGAGGTTGTAGGAGCTTTCTTT. The rearrangement uses TRBV6-1 and TRBJ1-1; D unresolved. Germline V CDR1 and CDR2: MNHNS, SASEGT. This CDR3 spans 11 amino acids. Trimming took 6 bases from V and 10 from J, leaving 12 bases between them.

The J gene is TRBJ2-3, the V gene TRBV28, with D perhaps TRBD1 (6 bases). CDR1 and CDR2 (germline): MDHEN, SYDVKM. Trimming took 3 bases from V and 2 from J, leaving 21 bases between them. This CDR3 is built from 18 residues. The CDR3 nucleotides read TGTGCCAGCAGTTTTGTGAGTACGCAGGGGCGGGTCACAGATACGCAGTATTTT. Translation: CASSFVSTQGRVTDTQYF.